This T cell receptor beta chain was sequenced during a study of technical replicates of blood from several donors. Trimming left V 7 bases short and J 1 base short, with 22 bases between. This CDR3 contains 17 residues. The V gene's germline CDR1 is KGHSH and CDR2 LQKENI. The protocol was immunoSEQ multiplex PCR, while the TCRdb copy is restricted to in-frame clones and leaves out a portion. The repertoire holds 70,000 to 95,000 clones, with around 97% as singletons. The origin of this receptor is a human donor in good health. The sample comprised T cells isolated from PBMCs. The genes are TRBV18 and TRBJ1-1; perhaps TRBD1 as D (6 bases). In DNA form, the CDR3 reads TGTGCCAGCTTTCCCGCCGGGACAAAAAGGGGGAACACTGAAGCTTTCTTT. Translating it yields CASFPAGTKRGNTEAFF.